These 9 T cell receptor beta chains originate from one sample sequenced in a study of cytomegalovirus exposure and HLA in healthy donors. The PCR made use of 60 Vbeta and 13 Jbeta primers. The data were produced by immunoSEQ multiplex PCR, yet TCRdb's version contains in-frame clones alone and is incomplete. The table has about 140,000 clones, about 80% seen once. The sequenced material came from PBMCs. All receptors derive from a man aged 35 to 55 in good health and CMV-seronegative.

About this clone: Mismatch with germline at one junction end may stem from a read error. The same CDR3 is also encoded by other DNA sequences in this sample. The genes are TRBV6-5 and TRBJ2-1; 10 positions match TRBD2. The CDR3 sequence is 15 residues long. Germline-derived CDR1 and CDR2 are MNHEY and SVGAGI. The CDR3 sequence is CASSYSTSGHNEQFF. The CDR3 coding sequence is TGTGCCAGCAGCTACTCGACTAGCGGGCACAATGAGCAGTTCTTC.

The chain links TRBV11-1 to TRBJ1-6; D unresolved. Trimming took 2 bases from V and 5 from J, leaving 4 bases between them. The CDR3 runs 13 residues. Germline V gene lookup returns CDR1 SGHAT and CDR2 FQDESV (reference sequence). CDR3 bases: TGTGCCAGCAGCTTAAATAATAATTCACCCCTCCACTTT. Amino acids: CASSLNNNSPLHF.

V and J are TRBV28 and TRBJ2-7; tentative D call: TRBD2 (5 bases). Trimming left V 7 bases short and J 1 base short, with 14 bases between. From germline, CDR1 is MDHEN and CDR2 SYDVKM. The CDR3 totals 14 residues. The CDR3 region has the DNA TGTGCCAGCACCAACCGGGGTGCTTCCTACGAGCAGTACTTC. This encodes CASTNRGASYEQYF.

This chain connects TRBV2 to TRBJ2-7; 7 bases are a match to TRBD1. With V trimmed by 4 bases and J by 3 bases, 3 bases remained unmatched. Germline CDR1 reads SNHLY; CDR2 reads FYNNEI. CDR3 length: 13 amino acids. The CDR3 region has the DNA TGTGCCAGCAGTGGACAGGGAATCTACGAGCAGTACTTC. Translated, it gives CASSGQGIYEQYF.

The chain couples TRBV4-3 to TRBJ1-5, with D possibly being TRBD1 (5 bases). The germline gives CDR1 LGHNA, CDR2 YSLEER. This CDR3 has 16 residues. Deletions cut 1 base from V and 5 bases from J, with 15 bases between. Here the CDR3 DNA reads TGCGCCAGCAGCCAAGTCGCCGACAGCTACTATCAGCCCCAGCATTTT. Translating gives CASSQVADSYYQPQHF.

V usage is TRBV5-5 and J usage is TRBJ1-5; the D is unclear. The CDR3 has 14 amino acids. Deletions cut 4 bases from V and 8 bases from J, with 16 bases between. Germline-derived CDR1 and CDR2 are SGHKS and YYEKEE (reference sequence). This CDR3 is CASSGGSRLEPQHF. CDR3 nucleotide sequence: TGTGCCAGCAGCGGTGGGAGCCGCCTTGAGCCCCAGCATTTT.

The chain employs TRBV4-3 and TRBJ2-5, with D perhaps matching TRBD2 (6 bases). Germline-derived CDR1 and CDR2 are LGHNA and YSLEER. The V end lost 0 bases, the J end lost 4 bases, and 15 bases lay between the germline ends. This CDR3 has 16 amino acids. As DNA, the CDR3 is TGCGCCAGCAGCCAAGAGATAGCCGGGGGATCAGAGACCCAGTACTTC. The encoded protein is CASSQEIAGGSETQYF.

The V call is TRBV6-1, the J call TRBJ2-1; the D gene is possibly TRBD2 (6 bases). V was pared by 6 bases and J by 5 bases, with 14 bases between. The CDR3 consists of 14 residues. Germline V gives CDR1 MNHNS, CDR2 SASEGT. This CDR3 reads CASSLEGPDNEQFF. The DNA of the CDR3 is TGTGCCAGCAGCCTGGAGGGTCCCGACAATGAGCAGTTCTTC.

This sequence joins TRBV5-1 and TRBJ1-5; D perhaps matches TRBD1 (5 bases). CDR1 is SGHRS, CDR2 YFSETQ, per germline. V dropped 1 base and J dropped 4 bases, with 12 bases sitting between them. The CDR3 is made up of 15 amino acids. The CDR3 is CASSLQGGVNQPQHF. The CDR3 DNA is TGCGCCAGCAGCTTGCAGGGAGGGGTAAATCAGCCCCAGCATTTT.